This TCR beta chain was sequenced in a study of cytomegalovirus exposure and HLA in healthy donors. It was with 60 Vbeta and 13 Jbeta primers that the PCR ran. Method: immunoSEQ multiplex PCR; TCRdb's copy keeps in-frame clones and lacks some. Seen here are around 120,000 clones, 80% observed once, and the top ten hold over 2.5%. Remarks on this clone: Mismatch with germline at one junction end may stem from a read error. Other DNA sequences in this specimen translate into the identical CDR3.

This CDR3 region has 15 residues. The V gene's germline CDR1 is SGHRS and CDR2 YFSETQ. The sample comprised PBMCs. This TCR came from a male donor in good health and CMV-seronegative. V gene TRBV5-1 combines with J gene TRBJ2-1, with D uncertain. The CDR3 reads CASSLFFGSYNEQFF. DNA of the CDR3: TGTGCCAGCAGCTTGTTCTTCGGCTCCTACAATGAGCAGTTCTTC.